This T cell receptor beta chain was sequenced during a study of blood T cell repertoires in COVID-19. Study overall: The samples span acute and convalescent COVID-19 from the United States, Italy and Spain. T cells, B-cell-depleted T cells, or PBMCs supplied cDNA or gDNA.

In the authors' methods: Estimation of nucleated cell counts was performed using reference gene primer amplification. Here immunoSEQ multiplex PCR was the method, and the copy in TCRdb shows in-frame clones only, minus some. That table gives V, J and clone size, and the DNA gave D and trimming. The table has about 220,000 clones, around 86% seen once. The V gene's germline CDR1 is SGHNT and CDR2 YENEEA. This CDR3 is built from 14 residues. Trimming at V came to 7 bases and at J to 4 bases, leaving 4 bases not matched to a gene. The rearrangement joins TRBV11-3 to TRBJ2-2, with 9 bases that match TRBD1. This sequence was found in a woman aged 50 to 65 with COVID-19, enrolled during active disease. The sequenced sample consisted of peripheral blood. CDR3 residues: CASNTGGATGELFF. Here the CDR3 DNA reads TGTGCCAGCAATACAGGGGGCGCCACCGGGGAGCTGTTTTTT.